A single TCR beta chain is shown here with its context. Its antigen is unknown. This sample is part of a study of cytomegalovirus exposure and HLA in healthy donors. Regarding the study as a whole: In vitro experiments confirmed that three CMV-associated chains were specific for CMV antigens. Using a false discovery rate of 0.05, a later analysis showed that 16,951 TCR beta sequences were associated with HLA alleles. It was reported that TCR beta sequences correctly inferred the HLA-A and HLA-B alleles for most subjects.

Trimming pared 0 bases from V and 5 bases from J, leaving 10 bases between. The germline gives CDR1 MNHEY, CDR2 SVGAGI. CDR3 size: 15 residues. Researchers ran the PCR with 60 Vbeta and 13 Jbeta primers. Measured with immunoSEQ multiplex PCR; TCRdb has only the in-frame clones, and not every one. This sample's clone table lists around 35,000 clones. Those who donated were healthy bone marrow donors. The J gene is TRBJ1-4, the V gene TRBV6-5; D gene ambiguous. The material sequenced was PBMCs. This TCR derives from a woman in her thirties or forties in good health and CMV-seropositive. For the CDR3, the DNA is TGTGCCAGCAGTTACTCCCCCCGGAGAAATGAAAAACTGTTTTTT. Its translation: CASSYSPRRNEKLFF.